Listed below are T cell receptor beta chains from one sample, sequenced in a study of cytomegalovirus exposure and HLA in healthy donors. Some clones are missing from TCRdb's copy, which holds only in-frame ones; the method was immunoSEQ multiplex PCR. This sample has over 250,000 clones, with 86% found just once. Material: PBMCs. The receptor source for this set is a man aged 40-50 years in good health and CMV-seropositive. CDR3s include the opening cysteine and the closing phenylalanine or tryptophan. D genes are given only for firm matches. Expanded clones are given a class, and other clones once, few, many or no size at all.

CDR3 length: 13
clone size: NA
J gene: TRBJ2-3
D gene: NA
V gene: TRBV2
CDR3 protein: CASSVGETDTQYF
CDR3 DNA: TGTGCCAGCAGTGTGGGAGAGACAGATACGCAGTATTTT

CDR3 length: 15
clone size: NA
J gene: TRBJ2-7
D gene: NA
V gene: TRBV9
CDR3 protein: CASSGSGPRLYEQYF
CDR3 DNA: TGTGCCAGCAGCGGGTCAGGGCCTCGATTATACGAGCAGTACTTC

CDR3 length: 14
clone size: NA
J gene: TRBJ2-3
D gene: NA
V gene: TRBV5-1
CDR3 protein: CASSLGSGVDTQYF
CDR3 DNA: TGCGCCAGCAGCTTGGGTTCGGGAGTAGATACGCAGTATTTT

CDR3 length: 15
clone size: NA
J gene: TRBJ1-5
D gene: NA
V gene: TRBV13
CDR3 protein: CASSLGRGGNQPQHF
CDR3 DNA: TGTGCCAGCAGCTTAGGTAGGGGTGGCAATCAGCCCCAGCATTTT

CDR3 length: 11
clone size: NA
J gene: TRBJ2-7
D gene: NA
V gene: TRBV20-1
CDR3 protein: CSASRLGEQYF
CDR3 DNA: TGCAGTGCTAGCCGACTGGGCGAGCAGTACTTC

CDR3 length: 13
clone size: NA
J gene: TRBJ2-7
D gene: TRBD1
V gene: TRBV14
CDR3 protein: CASSWDRELEQYF
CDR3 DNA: TGTGCCAGCAGCTGGGACAGGGAGCTGGAGCAGTACTTC

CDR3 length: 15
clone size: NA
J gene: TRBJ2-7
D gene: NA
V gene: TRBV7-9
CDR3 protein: CSSSLALAEAYEQYF
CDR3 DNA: TGTTCCAGCAGCTTAGCCCTAGCCGAGGCCTACGAGCAGTACTTC

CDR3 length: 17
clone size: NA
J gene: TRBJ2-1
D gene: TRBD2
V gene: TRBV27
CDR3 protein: CASRGLAGPDSYNEQFF
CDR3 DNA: TGTGCCAGCAGGGGGCTAGCGGGACCAGATTCCTACAATGAGCAGTTCTTC

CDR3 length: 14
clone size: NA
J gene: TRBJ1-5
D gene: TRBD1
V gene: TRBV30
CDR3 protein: CAWSARQGDQPQHF
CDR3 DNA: TGTGCCTGGAGTGCGAGACAGGGAGATCAGCCCCAGCATTTT

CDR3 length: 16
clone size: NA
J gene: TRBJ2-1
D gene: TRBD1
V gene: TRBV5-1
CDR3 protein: CASSLFDRGRRNEQFF
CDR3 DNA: TGCGCCAGCAGCTTGTTCGACAGGGGGCGAAGGAATGAGCAGTTCTTC

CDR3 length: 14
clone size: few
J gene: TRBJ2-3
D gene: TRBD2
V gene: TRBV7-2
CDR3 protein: CASTPGLASDTQYF
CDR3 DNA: TGTGCCAGCACCCCGGGACTAGCCTCCGATACGCAGTATTTT

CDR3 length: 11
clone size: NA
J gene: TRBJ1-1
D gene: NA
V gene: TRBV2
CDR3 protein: CASRENTEAFF
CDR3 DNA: TGTGCCAGCCGGGAGAACACTGAAGCTTTCTTT

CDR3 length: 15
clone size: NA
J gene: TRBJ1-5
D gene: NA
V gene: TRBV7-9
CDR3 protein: CASSSGTPANQPQHF
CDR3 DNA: TGTGCCAGCAGCTCCGGGACACCCGCGAATCAGCCCCAGCATTTT

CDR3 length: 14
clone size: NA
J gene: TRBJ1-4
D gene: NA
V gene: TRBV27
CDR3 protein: CASSFRGGYEKLFF
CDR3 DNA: TGTGCCAGCAGTTTTCGGGGAGGGTATGAAAAACTGTTTTTT

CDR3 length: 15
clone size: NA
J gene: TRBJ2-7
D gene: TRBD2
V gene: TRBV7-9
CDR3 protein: CASSPSASGRDEQYF
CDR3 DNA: TGTGCCAGCAGCCCATCGGCTAGCGGGAGAGACGAGCAGTACTTC

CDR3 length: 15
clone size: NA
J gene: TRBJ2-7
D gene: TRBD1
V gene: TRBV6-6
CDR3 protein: CASSYEDRVTYEQYF
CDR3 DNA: TGTGCCAGCAGTTACGAGGACAGGGTAACCTACGAGCAGTACTTC

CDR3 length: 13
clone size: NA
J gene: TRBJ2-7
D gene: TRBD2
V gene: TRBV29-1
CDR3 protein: CSVVAGGPHEQYF
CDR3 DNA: TGCAGCGTTGTTGCGGGAGGGCCCCACGAGCAGTACTTC

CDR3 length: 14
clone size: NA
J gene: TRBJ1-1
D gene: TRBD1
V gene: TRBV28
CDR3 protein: CASGSGGVDTEAFF
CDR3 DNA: TGTGCCAGCGGATCAGGGGGCGTAGACACTGAAGCTTTCTTT

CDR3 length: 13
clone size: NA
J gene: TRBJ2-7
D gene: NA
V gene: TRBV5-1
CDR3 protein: CASSLGDNYEQYF
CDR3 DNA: TGCGCCAGCAGCTTAGGGGACAACTACGAGCAGTACTTC

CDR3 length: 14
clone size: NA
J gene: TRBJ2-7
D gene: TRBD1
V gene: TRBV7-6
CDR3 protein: CASSLRDRGYEQYF
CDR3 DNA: TGTGCCAGCAGCTTAAGGGACAGGGGCTACGAGCAGTACTTC

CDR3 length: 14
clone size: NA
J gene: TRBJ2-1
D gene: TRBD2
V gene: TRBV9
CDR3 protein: CASSAGTSHNEQFF
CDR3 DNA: TGTGCCAGCAGCGCCGGGACTAGCCACAATGAGCAGTTCTTC

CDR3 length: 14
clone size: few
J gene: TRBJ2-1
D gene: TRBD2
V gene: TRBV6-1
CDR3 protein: CASRAGLAGDEQFF
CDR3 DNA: TGTGCCAGCAGGGCGGGACTAGCGGGAGACGAGCAGTTCTTC

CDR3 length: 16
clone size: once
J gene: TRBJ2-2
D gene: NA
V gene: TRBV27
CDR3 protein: CASSLRRDWDTGELFF
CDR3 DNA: TGTGCCAGCAGTTTGAGGCGGGATTGGGACACCGGGGAGCTGTTTTTT

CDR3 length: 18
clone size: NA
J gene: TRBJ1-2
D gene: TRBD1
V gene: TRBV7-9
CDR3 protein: CASSFSGTGGLANYGYTF
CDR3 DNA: TGTGCCAGCAGCTTTTCCGGGACAGGGGGCCTAGCTAACTATGGCTACACCTTC

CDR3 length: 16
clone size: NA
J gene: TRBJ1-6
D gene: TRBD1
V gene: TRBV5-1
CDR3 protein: CASSFGGTGTNSPLHF
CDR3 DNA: TGCGCCAGCAGCTTCGGGGGGACAGGAACGAACTCACCCCTCCACTTT

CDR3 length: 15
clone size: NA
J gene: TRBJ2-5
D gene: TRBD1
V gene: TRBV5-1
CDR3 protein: CASSPRQGREETQYF
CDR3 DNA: TGCGCCAGCAGCCCCCGACAGGGTAGGGAGGAGACCCAGTACTTC

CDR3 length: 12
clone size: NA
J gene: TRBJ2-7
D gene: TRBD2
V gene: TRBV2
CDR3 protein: CASRLAGYEQYF
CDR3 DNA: TGTGCCAGCAGGCTAGCGGGGTACGAGCAGTACTTC

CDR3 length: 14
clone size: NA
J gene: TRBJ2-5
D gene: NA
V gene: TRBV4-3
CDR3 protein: CASSQGALQETQYF
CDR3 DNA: TGCGCCAGCAGCCAAGGAGCTCTCCAAGAGACCCAGTACTTC

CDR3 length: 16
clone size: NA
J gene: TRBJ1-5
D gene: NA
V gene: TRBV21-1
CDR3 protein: CASSKVVKQGNQPQHF
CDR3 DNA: TGTGCCAGCAGCAAAGTTGTTAAACAGGGCAATCAGCCCCAGCATTTT

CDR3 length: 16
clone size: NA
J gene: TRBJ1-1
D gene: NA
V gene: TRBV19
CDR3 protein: CASSIEPPDMNTEAFF
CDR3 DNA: TGTGCCAGTAGTATAGAGCCCCCAGACATGAACACTGAAGCTTTCTTT

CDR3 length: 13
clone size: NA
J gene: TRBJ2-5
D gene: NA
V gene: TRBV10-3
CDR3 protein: CAISGSSLETQYF
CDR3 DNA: TGTGCCATCAGTGGATCTAGCCTGGAGACCCAGTACTTC

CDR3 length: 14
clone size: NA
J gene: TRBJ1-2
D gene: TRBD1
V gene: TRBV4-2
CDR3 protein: CASSRRDRTNGYTF
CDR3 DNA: TGTGCCAGCAGCCGTCGGGACAGGACCAATGGCTACACCTTC

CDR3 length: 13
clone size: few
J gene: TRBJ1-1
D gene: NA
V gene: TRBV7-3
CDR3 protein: CASSMTANTEAFF
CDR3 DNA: TGTGCCAGCAGCATGACAGCGAACACTGAAGCTTTCTTT

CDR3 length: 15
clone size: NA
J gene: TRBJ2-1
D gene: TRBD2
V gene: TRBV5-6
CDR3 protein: CASSLGTSGYNEQFF
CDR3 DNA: TGTGCCAGCAGCTTGGGCACTAGCGGTTACAATGAGCAGTTCTTC

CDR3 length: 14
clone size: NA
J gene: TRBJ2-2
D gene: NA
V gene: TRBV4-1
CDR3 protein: CASSPPERTGELFF
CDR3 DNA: TGCGCCAGCAGCCCCCCAGAGAGGACCGGGGAGCTGTTTTTT

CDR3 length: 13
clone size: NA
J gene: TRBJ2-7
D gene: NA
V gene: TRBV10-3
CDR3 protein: CAISGGSNYEQYF
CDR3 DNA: TGTGCCATCAGTGGTGGGAGTAATTACGAGCAGTACTTC

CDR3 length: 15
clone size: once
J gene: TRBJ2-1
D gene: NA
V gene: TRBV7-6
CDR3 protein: CASSLLAVKANEQFF
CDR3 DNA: TGTGCCAGCAGCCTTCTAGCCGTGAAGGCCAATGAGCAGTTCTTC

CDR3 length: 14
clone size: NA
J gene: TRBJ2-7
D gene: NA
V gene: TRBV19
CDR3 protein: CASSIYDRNYEQYF
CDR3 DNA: TGTGCCAGTAGTATATACGACAGGAACTACGAGCAGTACTTC

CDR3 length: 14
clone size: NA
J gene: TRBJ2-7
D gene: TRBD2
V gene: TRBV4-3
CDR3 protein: CASSHHGGAYEQYF
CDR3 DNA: TGCGCCAGCAGCCATCACGGGGGGGCCTACGAGCAGTACTTC

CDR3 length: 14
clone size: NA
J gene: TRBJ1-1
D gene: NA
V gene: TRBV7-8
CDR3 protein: CASSTPMSQAEAFF
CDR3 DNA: TGTGCCAGCAGCACCCCGATGTCCCAGGCCGAAGCTTTCTTT

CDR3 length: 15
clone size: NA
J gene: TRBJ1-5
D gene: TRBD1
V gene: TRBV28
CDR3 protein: CASTGSRTGWQPQHF
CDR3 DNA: TGTGCCAGCACCGGAAGCCGGACAGGATGGCAGCCCCAGCATTTT